The T cell receptor (beta chain) described here comes from a study of somatic mutations in cytotoxic T cells in rheumatoid arthritis. The wider study: Patients gave 30 ml EDTA peripheral blood immediately after diagnosis, prior to starting treatment. The study's findings and limits: Any difference in CD8+ T-cell clonality between patients who had rheumatoid arthritis and healthy controls who were age-matched was not statistically significant.

Profiled with immunoSEQ multiplex PCR; TCRdb holds only in-frame clones, not every one. Of 3,000 to 4,000 clones listed, approximately 93% were seen once; the top ten hold 7.5%. On this clone itself: Its matching antigen is unknown.

The germline V and J ends were trimmed by 3 bases and 4 bases, with 15 bases remaining between them. Germline V lookup: CDR1 MGHRA, CDR2 YSYEKL. The CDR3 has 16 residues. The V call is TRBV4-1, the J call TRBJ2-2; tentative D call: TRBD1 (6 bases). Sequencing was carried out using CD8+ T cells sorted from blood. This receptor was identified in a woman aged 55-70 years with rheumatoid arthritis. The CDR3 reads CASSHRAGDITGELFF. CDR3 sequence (DNA): TGCGCCAGCAGCCACAGGGCAGGGGATATCACCGGGGAGCTGTTTTTT.